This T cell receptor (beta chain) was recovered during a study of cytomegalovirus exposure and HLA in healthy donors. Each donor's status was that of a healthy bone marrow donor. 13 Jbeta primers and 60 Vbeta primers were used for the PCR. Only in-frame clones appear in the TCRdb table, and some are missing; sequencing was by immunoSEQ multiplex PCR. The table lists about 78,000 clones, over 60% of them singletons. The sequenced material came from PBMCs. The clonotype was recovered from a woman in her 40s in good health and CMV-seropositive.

Here the CDR3 DNA reads TGTGCCAGTAGTCCGCAGTCCAGTTACACTGAAGCTTTCTTT. Protein: CASSPQSSYTEAFF. J is TRBJ1-1 and V is TRBV19; no clear D gene. Per the germline V gene, CDR1 is LNHDA and CDR2 is SQIVND (reference sequence). The ends were cut back, 5 bases at V and 3 bases at J, with 13 bases in the middle. CDR3 length equals 14 residues.